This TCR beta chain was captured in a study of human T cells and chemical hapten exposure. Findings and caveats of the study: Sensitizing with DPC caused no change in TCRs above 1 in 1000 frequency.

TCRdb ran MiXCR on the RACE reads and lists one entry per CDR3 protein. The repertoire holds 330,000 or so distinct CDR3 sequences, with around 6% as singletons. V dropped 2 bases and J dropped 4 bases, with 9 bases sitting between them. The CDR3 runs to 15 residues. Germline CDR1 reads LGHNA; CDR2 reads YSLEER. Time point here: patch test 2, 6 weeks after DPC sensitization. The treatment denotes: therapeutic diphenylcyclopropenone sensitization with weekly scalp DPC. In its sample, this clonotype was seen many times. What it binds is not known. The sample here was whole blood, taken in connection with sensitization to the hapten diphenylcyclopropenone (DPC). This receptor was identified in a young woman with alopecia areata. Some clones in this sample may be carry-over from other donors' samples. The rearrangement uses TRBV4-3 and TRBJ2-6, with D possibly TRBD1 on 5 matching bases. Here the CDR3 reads CASSQWGDGANVLTF. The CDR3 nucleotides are TGCGCCAGCAGCCAATGGGGCGACGGGGCCAACGTCCTGACTTTC.